These T cell receptor beta chains were read from a single sample in a study of T cells in Graves' hyperthyroidism and ophthalmopathy. A single record per CDR3 protein comes from TCRdb applying MiXCR to the multiplex PCR reads. The data hold approximately 590,000 distinct CDR3 sequences, with 15% to 18% observed a single time. The source material was blood. All receptors come from a woman under 40 with Graves' hyperthyroidism. Each CDR3 is given with its conserved first and last residue. The order of the fields is V gene, D gene, J gene, clone size, CDR3 DNA, CDR3 protein. The D gene is left open where the match is weak. A clone size is listed for some rows: how often the clone was seen (once, few, many), or a class if it is expanded.

>TRBV30|NA|TRBJ2-2|many
TGTGCCTGGAGGCCCAACACCGGGGAGCTGTTTTTT
CAWRPNTGELFF
>TRBV28|NA|TRBJ2-1|many
TGTGCCAGCAGTGGTGTAGCATGGAACGATGAGCAGTTCTTC
CASSGVAWNDEQFF
>TRBV4-1|NA|TRBJ2-2|NA
TGCGCCAGCAGCCAACGTGACAGAGGAGAAACCGGGGAGCTGTTTTTT
CASSQRDRGETGELFF
>TRBV13|NA|TRBJ2-2|NA
TGTGCCAGCAGCGATCGCCCGTTAGAAACCGCAGGTACCGGGGAGCTGTTTTTT
CASSDRPLETAGTGELFF
>TRBV6-5|TRBD2|TRBJ2-4|NA
TGTGCCAGCAGTTACGAGCGGGGAGCCAAAAACATTCAGTACTTC
CASSYERGAKNIQYF
>TRBV12-3/TRBV12-4|NA|TRBJ2-7|NA
TGTGCCAGCAGTATTAGCGACAGAAGCTACGAGCAGTACTTC
CASSISDRSYEQYF
>TRBV11-2|TRBD2|TRBJ2-7|few
TGTGCCAGCACCCTCATAAGGACTAGCGGGACAGTCTACGAGCAGTACTTC
CASTLIRTSGTVYEQYF
>TRBV28|NA|TRBJ1-1|many
TGTGCCAGCAGTGTGGCCAGGAGTGCGGGAACTGAAGCTTTCTTT
CASSVARSAGTEAFF
>TRBV10-3|NA|TRBJ2-3|many
TGTGCCATCAGTGAGCGGGAGATGTTCGATACGCAGTATTTT
CAISEREMFDTQYF
>TRBV28|NA|TRBJ1-1|many
TGTGCCAGCAGTTCAGGGACGGGTACTGAAGCTTTCTTT
CASSSGTGTEAFF